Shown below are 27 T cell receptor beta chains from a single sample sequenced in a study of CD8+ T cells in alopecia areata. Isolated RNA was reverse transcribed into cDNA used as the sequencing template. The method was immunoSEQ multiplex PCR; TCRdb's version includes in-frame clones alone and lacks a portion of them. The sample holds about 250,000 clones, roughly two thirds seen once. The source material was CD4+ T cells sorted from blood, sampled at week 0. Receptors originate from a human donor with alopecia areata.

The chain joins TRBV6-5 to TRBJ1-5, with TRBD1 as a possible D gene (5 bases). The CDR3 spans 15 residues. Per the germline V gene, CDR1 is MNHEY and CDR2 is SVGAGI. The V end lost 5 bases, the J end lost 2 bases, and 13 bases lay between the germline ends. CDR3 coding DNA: TGTGCCAGCAGTGCGGGACTCATAGGCAATCAGCCCCAGCATTTT. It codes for CASSAGLIGNQPQHF.

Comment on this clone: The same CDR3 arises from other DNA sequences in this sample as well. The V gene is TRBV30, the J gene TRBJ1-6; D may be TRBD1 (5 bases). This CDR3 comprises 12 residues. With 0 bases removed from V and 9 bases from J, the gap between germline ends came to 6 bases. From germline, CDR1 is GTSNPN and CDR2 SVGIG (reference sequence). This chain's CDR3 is CAWSVRGSPLHF. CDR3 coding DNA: TGTGCCTGGAGTGTAAGGGGTTCACCCCTCCACTTT.

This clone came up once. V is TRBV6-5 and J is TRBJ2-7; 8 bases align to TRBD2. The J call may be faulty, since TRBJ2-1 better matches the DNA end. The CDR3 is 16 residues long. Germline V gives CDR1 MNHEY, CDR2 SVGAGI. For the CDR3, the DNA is TGTGCCAGCAGTTACTCGTCGGCGGGGGGCTACAATGAGCAGTTCTTC. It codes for CASSYSSAGGYNEQFF.

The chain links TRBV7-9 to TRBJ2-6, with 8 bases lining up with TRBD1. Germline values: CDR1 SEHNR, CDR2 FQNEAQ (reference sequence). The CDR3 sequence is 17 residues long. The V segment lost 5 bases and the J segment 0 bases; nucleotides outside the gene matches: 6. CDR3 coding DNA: TGTGCCAGCAGCCCTTGGACAGGGAGCTCTGGGGCCAACGTCCTGACTTTC. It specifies CASSPWTGSSGANVLTF.

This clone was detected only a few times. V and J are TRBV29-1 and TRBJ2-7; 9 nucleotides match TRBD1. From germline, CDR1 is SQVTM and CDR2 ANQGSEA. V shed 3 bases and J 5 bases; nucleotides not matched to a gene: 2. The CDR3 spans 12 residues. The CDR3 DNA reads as TGCAGCGTTGAGAGGGACAGGGACGAGCAGTACTTC. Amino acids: CSVERDRDEQYF.

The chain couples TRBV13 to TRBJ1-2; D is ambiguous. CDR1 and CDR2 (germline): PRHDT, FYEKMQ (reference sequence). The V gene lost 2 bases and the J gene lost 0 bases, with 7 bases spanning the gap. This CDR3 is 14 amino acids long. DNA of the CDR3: TGTGCCAGCAGCTTAATGAGTTCTAACTATGGCTACACCTTC. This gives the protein CASSLMSSNYGYTF.

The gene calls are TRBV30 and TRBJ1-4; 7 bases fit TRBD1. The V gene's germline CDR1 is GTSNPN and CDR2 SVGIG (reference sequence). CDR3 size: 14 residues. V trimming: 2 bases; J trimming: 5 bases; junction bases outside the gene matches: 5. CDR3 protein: CAWSTRQGNEKLFF. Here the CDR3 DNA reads TGTGCCTGGAGTACTCGACAGGGAAATGAAAAACTGTTTTTT.

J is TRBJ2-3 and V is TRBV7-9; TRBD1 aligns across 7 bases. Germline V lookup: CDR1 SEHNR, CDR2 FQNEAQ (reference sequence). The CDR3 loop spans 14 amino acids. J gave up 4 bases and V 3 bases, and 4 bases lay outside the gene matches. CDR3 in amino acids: CASSFRDRPDTQYF. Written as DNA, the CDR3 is TGTGCCAGCAGCTTCCGGGACAGACCAGATACGCAGTATTTT. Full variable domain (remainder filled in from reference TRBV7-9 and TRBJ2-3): DTGVSQNPRHKITKRGQNVTFRCDPISEHNRLYWYRQTLGQGPEFLTYFQNEAQLEKSRLLSDRFSAERPKGSFSTLEIQRTEQGDSAMYLCASSFRDRPDTQYFGPGTRLTVL.

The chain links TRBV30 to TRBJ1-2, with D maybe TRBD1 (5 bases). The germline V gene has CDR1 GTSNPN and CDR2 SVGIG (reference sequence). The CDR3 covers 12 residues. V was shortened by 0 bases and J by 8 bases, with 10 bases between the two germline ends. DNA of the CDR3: TGTGCCTGGAGTGTACCAGGGAGAGGCTACACCTTC. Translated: CAWSVPGRGYTF.

Here the CDR3 DNA reads TGTGCCAGCAGTGAAGGCGAGCAGTACTTC. Amino acid sequence: CASSEGEQYF. V usage is TRBV6-4 and J usage is TRBJ2-7; no firm D call. The CDR3 has 10 amino acids. Trimming took 3 bases from V and 6 from J, leaving 3 bases between them. Per the germline V gene, CDR1 is MRHNA and CDR2 is SNTAGT.

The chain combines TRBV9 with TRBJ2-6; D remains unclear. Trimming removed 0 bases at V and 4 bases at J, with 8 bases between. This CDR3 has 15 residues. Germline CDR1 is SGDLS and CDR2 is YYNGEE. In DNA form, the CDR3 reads TGTGCCAGCAGCGTAGAGGGTACCGGGGCCAACGTCCTGACTTTC. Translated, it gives CASSVEGTGANVLTF.

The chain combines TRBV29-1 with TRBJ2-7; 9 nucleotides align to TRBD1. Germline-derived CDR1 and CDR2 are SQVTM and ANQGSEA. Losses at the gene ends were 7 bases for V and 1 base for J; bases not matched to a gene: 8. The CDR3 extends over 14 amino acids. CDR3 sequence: CSARGQGSSYEQYF. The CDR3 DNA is TGCAGCGCAAGAGGACAGGGGAGTTCCTACGAGCAGTACTTC.

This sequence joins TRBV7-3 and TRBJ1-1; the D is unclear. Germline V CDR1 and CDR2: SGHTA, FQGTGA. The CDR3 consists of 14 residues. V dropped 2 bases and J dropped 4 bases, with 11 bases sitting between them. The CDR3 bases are TGTGCCAGCAGCTTAGGCGGCGGGAGCACTGAAGCTTTCTTT. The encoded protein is CASSLGGGSTEAFF. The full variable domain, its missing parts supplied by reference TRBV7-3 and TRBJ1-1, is GAGVSQTPSNKVTEKGKYVELRCDPISGHTALYWYRQSLGQGPEFLIYFQGTGAADDSGLPNDRFFAVRPEGSVSTLKIQRTERGDSAVYLCASSLGGGSTEAFFGQGTRLTVV.

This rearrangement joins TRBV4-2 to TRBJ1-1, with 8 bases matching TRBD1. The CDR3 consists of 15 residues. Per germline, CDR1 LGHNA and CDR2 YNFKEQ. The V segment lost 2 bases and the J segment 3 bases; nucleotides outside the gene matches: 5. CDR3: CASSQLSDRDTEAFF. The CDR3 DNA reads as TGTGCCAGCAGCCAATTATCGGACAGGGACACTGAAGCTTTCTTT.

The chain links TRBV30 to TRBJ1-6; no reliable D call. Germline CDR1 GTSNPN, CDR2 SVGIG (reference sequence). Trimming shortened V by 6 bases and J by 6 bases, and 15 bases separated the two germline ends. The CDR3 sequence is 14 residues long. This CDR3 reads CACDPGVFNSPLHF. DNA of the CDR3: TGTGCCTGCGATCCCGGAGTCTTTAATTCACCCCTCCACTTT.

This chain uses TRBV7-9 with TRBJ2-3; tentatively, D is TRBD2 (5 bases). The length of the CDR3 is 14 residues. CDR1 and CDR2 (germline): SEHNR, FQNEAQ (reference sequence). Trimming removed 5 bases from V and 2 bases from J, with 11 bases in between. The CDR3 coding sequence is TGTGCCAGCAGCCCTCAGACTACCACAGATACGCAGTATTTT. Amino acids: CASSPQTTTDTQYF.

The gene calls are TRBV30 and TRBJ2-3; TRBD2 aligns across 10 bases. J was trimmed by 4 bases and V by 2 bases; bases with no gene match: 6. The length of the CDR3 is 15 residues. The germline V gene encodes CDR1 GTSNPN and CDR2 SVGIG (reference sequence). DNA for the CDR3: TGTGCCTGGAGTCGAGCGGGGGGGCGAGCAGATACGCAGTATTTT. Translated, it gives CAWSRAGGRADTQYF.

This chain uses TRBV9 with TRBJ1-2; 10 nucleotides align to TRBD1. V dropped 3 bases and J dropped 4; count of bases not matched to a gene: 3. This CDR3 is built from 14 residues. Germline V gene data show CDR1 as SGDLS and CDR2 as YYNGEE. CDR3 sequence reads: CASSADRGAYGYTF. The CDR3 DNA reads TGTGCCAGCAGCGCGGACAGGGGGGCCTATGGCTACACCTTC.

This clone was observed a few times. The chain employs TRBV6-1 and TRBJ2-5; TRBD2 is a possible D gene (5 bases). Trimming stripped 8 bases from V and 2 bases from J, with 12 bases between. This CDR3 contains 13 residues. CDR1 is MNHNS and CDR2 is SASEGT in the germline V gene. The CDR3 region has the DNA TGTGCCAGCGGGAGAAGGATTCAAGAGACCCAGTACTTC. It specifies CASGRRIQETQYF.

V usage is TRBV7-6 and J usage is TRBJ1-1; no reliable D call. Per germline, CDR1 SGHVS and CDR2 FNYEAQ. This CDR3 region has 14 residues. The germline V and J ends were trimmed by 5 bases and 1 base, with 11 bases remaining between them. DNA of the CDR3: TGTGCCAGCAGCGTGGGAGGCCCGAACACTGAAGCTTTCTTT. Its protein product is CASSVGGPNTEAFF.

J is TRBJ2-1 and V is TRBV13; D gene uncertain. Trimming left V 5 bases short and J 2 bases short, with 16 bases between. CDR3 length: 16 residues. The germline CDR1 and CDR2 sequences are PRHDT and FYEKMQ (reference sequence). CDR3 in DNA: TGTGCCAGCAGCACGTGGACGGACCCCCCCTACAATGAGCAGTTCTTC. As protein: CASSTWTDPPYNEQFF.

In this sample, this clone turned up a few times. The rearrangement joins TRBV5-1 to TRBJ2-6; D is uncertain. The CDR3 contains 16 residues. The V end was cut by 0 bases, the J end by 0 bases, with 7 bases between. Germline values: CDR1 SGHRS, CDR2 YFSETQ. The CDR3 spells CASSLVADSGANVLTF. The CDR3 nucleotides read TGCGCCAGCAGCTTGGTGGCCGACTCTGGGGCCAACGTCCTGACTTTC.

This CDR3 reads CASSQVWAQNGYTF. In DNA, the CDR3 is TGCGCCAGCAGCCAAGTTTGGGCTCAAAATGGCTACACCTTC. The chain carries TRBV4-3 and TRBJ1-2; no reliable D call. CDR1 LGHNA and CDR2 YSLEER come from the germline V gene. CDR3 size: 14 residues. V was trimmed by 1 base and J by 6 bases, leaving 12 bases between them.

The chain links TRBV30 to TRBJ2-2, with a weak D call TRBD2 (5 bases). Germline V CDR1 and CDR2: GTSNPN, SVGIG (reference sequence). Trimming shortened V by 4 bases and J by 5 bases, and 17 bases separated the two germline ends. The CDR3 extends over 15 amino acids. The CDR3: CAWKARTLLTGELFF. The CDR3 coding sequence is TGTGCCTGGAAAGCTCGGACTCTTTTAACCGGGGAGCTGTTTTTT. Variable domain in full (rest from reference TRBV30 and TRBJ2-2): SQTIHQWPATLVQPVGSPLSLECTVEGTSNPNLYWYRQAAGRGLQLLFYSVGIGQISSEVPQNLSASRPQDRQFILSSKKLLLSDSGFYLCAWKARTLLTGELFFGEGSRLTVL.

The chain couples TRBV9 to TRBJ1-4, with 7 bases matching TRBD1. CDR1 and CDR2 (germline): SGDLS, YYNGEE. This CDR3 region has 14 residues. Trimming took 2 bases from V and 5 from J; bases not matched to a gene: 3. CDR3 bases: TGTGCCAGCAGCGTGACAGGGCAAAATGAAAAACTGTTTTTT. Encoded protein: CASSVTGQNEKLFF.

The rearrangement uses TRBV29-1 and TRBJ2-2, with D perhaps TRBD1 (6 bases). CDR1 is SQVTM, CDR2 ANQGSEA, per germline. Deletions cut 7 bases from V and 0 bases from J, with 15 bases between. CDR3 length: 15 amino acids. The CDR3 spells CSDGRTATNTGELFF. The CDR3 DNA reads TGCAGCGACGGCCGGACAGCTACGAACACCGGGGAGCTGTTTTTT.

CDR3 DNA sequence: TGTGCCACCAGCAGGGACCCCCCCGGGACAGGGGGCTACAATGAGCAGTTCTTC. The encoded protein is CATSRDPPGTGGYNEQFF. The chain carries TRBV15 and TRBJ2-1, with 11 bases that match TRBD1. CDR1 is LNHNV and CDR2 is YYDKDF in the germline V gene (reference sequence). Trimming took 3 bases from V and 3 from J; bases not matched to a gene: 10. This CDR3 is 18 amino acids long.